This T cell receptor (beta chain) was recovered during a study of blood T cell repertoires in COVID-19. For the study at large: PBMCs, B-cell-depleted T cells, or T cells were the source of the cDNA or gDNA that made up the material.

Here immunoSEQ multiplex PCR was the method, and the copy in TCRdb shows in-frame clones only, minus some. Among 260,000 or so clones listed, about four fifths were seen once. This clone has just a few counts. The germline gives CDR1 SGHAT, CDR2 FQNNGV. V dropped 0 bases and J dropped 5 bases, with 13 bases sitting between them. The length of the CDR3 is 15 residues. The V gene is TRBV11-2, the J gene TRBJ2-5, with D possibly TRBD1 on 6 matching bases. The specimen sequenced was peripheral blood. This TCR was sampled from a woman older than 75 with COVID-19, enrolled during active disease. CDR3 coding DNA: TGTGCCAGCAGCTTAGATGGAATGGGGGCGGAGACCCAGTACTTC. Its translation is CASSLDGMGAETQYF.